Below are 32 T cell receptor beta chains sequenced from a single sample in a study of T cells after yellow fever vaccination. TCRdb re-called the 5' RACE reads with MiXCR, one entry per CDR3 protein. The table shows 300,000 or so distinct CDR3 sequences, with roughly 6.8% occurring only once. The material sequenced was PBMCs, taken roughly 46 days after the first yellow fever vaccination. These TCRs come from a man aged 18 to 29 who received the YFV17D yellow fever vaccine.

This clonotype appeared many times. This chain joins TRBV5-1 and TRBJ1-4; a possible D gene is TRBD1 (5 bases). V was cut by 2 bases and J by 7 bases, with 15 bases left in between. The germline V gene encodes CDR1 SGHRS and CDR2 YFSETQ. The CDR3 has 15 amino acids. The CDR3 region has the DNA TGCGCCAGCAGCTTCGCGTCAACAGGAGGTGAAAAACTGTTTTTT. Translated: CASSFASTGGEKLFF.

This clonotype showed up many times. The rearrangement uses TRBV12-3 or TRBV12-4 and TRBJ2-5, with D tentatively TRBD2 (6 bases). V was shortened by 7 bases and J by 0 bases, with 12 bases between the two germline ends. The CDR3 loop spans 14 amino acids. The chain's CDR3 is CASTPGGYQETQYF. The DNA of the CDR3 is TGTGCCAGCACCCCTGGGGGGTACCAAGAGACCCAGTACTTC.

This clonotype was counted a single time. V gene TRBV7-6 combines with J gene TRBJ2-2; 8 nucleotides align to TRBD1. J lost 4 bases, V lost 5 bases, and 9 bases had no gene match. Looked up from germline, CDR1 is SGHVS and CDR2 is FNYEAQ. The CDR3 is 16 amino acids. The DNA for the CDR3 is TGTGCCAGCAGCCCAGCAGGACAGGGAGGCACCGGGGAGCTGTTTTTT. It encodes CASSPAGQGGTGELFF.

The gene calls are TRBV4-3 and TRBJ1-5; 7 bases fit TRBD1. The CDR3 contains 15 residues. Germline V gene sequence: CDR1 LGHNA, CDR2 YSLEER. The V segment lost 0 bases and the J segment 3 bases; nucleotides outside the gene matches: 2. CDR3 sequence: CASSQDGTDNQPQHF. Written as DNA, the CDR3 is TGCGCCAGCAGCCAAGACGGGACAGACAATCAGCCCCAGCATTTT.

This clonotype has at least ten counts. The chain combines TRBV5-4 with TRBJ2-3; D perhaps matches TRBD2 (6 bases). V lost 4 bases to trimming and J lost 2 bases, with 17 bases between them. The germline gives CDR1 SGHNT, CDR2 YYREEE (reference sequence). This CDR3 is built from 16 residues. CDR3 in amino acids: CASSIRLERLTDTQYF. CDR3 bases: TGTGCCAGCAGCATAAGACTAGAAAGGCTCACAGATACGCAGTATTTT.

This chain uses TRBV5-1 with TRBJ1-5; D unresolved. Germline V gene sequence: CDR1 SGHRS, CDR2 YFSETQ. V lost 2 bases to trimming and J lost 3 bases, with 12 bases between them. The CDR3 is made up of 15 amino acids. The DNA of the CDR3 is TGCGCCAGCAGCTTCTTGGGGAGATTCAATCAGCCCCAGCATTTT. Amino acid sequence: CASSFLGRFNQPQHF.

CDR3 residues: CASSLGGGIHEKLFF. CDR3 coding DNA: TGTGCCAGCAGCTTGGGGGGCGGGATTCATGAAAAACTGTTTTTT. The chain combines TRBV5-4 with TRBJ1-4, with TRBD1 as a possible D gene (5 bases). Germline values: CDR1 SGHNT, CDR2 YYREEE (reference sequence). Between the trimmed V and J ends, which lost 0 bases and 6 bases, there was a span of 12 bases. The CDR3 is 15 amino acids.

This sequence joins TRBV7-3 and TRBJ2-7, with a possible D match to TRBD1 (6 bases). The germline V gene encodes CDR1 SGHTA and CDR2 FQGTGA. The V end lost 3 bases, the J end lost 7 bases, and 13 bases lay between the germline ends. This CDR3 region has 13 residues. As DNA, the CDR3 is TGTGCCAGCAGCTTCGGGTCTCAGGGGGAGCAGTACTTC. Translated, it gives CASSFGSQGEQYF.

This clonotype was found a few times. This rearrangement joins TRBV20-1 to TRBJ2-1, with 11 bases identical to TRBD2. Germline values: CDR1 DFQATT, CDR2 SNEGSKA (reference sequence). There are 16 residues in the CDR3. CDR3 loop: CTLEGASGGTYNEQFF. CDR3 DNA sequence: TGCACTCTCGAAGGGGCTAGCGGGGGGACCTACAATGAGCAGTTCTTC.

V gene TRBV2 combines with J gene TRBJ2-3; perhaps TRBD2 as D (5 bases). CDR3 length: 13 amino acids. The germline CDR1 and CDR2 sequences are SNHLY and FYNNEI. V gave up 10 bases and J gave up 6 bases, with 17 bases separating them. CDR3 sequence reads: CATRTGSWDTQYF. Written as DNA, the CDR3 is TGTGCCACAAGGACGGGGTCCTGGGATACGCAGTATTTT. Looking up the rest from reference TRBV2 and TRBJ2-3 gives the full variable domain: EPEVTQTPSHQVTQMGQEVILRCVPISNHLYFYWYRQILGQKVEFLVSFYNNEISEKSEIFDDQFSVERPDGSNFTLKIRSTKLEDSAMYFCATRTGSWDTQYFGPGTRLTVL.

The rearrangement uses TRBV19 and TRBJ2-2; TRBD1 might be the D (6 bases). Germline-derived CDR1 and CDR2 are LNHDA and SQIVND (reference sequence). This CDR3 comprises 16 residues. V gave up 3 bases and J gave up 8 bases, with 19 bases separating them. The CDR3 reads CASSIGPTGIGGELFF. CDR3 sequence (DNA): TGTGCCAGTAGTATTGGCCCAACAGGGATTGGGGGGGAGCTGTTTTTT.

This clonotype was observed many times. CDR3 coding DNA: TGTGCCAGCAGTACCGGGACGTATCCTACCGGGGAGCTGTTTTTT. Residues: CASSTGTYPTGELFF. The chain joins TRBV6-4 to TRBJ2-2; TRBD1 or TRBD2 may be the D gene (5 bases each). Germline V gene data show CDR1 as MRHNA and CDR2 as SNTAGT. Trimming took off 5 bases at V and 5 bases at J, with 15 bases between the two ends. The CDR3 length is 15 residues.

This CDR3 is CASSPFAKSSYEQYF. The CDR3 DNA sequence: TGCGCCAGCAGCCCCTTCGCTAAAAGCTCCTACGAGCAGTACTTC. V is TRBV5-1 and J is TRBJ2-7; D remains ambiguous. This CDR3 comprises 15 residues. Deletions cut 4 bases from V and 0 bases from J, with 14 bases between. The germline CDR1 and CDR2 sequences are SGHRS and YFSETQ.

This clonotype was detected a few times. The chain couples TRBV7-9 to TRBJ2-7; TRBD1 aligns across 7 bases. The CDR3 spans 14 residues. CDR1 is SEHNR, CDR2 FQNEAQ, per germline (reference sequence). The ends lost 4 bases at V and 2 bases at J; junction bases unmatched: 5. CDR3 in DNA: TGTGCCAGCAGCTCTCGACAGGGCCCCTACGAGCAGTACTTC. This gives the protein CASSSRQGPYEQYF. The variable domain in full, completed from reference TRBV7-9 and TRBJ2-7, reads DTGVSQNPRHKITKRGQNVTFRCDPISEHNRLYWYRQTLGQGPEFLTYFQNEAQLEKSRLLSDRFSAERPKGSFSTLEIQRTEQGDSAMYLCASSSRQGPYEQYFGPGTRLTVT.

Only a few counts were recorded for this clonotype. DNA of the CDR3: TGTGCCAGCAGCGCGACAGGGATTAAATTCGAGACCCAGTACTTC. It is translated as CASSATGIKFETQYF. The rearrangement joins TRBV5-6 to TRBJ2-5, with TRBD1 matching 7 bases. This CDR3 spans 15 amino acids. The germline V gene has CDR1 SGHDT and CDR2 YYEEEE. V gave up 4 bases and J gave up 5 bases; unmatched junction bases: 11.

The CDR3 bases are TGTGCCAGCAGCTTAGCGAATTTCCCCACACCCCTCCACTTT. Its translation is CASSLANFPTPLHF. The chain joins TRBV7-2 to TRBJ1-6; no firm D call. CDR1 and CDR2 (germline): SGHTA, FQGNSA. Trimming took 0 bases from V and 11 from J, leaving 11 bases between them. CDR3 length: 14 residues.

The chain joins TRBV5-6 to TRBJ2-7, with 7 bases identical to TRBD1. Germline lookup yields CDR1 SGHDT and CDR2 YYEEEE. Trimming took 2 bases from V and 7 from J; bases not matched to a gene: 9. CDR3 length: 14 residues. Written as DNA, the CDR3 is TGTGCCAGCAGCTTCCTTGACAGGGTTCAAGAGCAGTACGTC. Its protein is CASSFLDRVQEQYV.

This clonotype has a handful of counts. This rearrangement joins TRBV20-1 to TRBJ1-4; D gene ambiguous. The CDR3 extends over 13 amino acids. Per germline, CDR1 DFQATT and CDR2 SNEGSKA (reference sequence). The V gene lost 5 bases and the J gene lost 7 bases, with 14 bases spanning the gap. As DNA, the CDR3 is TGCAGTGCTTTCTCCCCGACCGGTGAAAAACTGTTTTTT. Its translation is CSAFSPTGEKLFF.

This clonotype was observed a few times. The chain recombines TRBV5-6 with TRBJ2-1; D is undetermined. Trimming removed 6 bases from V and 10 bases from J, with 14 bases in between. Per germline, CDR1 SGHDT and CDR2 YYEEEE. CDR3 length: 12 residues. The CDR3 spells CASNSQLGEQFF. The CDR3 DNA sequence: TGTGCCAGCAACTCCCAGCTCGGGGAGCAGTTCTTC.

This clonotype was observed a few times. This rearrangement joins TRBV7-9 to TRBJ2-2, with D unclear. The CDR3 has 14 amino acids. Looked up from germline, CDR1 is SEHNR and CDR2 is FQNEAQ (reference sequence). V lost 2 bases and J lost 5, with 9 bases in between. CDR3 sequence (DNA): TGTGCCAGCAGCTTAATCGCAGAGACCGGGGAGCTGTTTTTT. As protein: CASSLIAETGELFF.

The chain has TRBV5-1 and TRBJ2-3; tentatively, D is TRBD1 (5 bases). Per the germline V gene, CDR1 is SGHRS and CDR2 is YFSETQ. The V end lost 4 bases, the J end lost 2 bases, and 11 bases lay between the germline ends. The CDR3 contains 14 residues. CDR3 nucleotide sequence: TGCGCCAGCAGCCAAGGGGCCGACACAGATACGCAGTATTTT. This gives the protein CASSQGADTDTQYF.

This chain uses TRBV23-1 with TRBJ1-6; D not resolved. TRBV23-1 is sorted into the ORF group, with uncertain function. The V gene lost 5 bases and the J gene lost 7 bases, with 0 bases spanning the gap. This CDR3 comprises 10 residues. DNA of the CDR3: TGCGCCAGCAGTAATTCACCCCTCCACTTT. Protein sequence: CASSNSPLHF.

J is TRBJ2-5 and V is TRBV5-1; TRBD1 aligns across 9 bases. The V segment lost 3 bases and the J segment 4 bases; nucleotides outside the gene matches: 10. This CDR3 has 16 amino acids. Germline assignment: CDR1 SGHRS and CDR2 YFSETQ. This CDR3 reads CASSYRDRVGGETQYF. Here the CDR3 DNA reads TGCGCCAGCAGCTACCGGGACAGGGTCGGTGGAGAGACCCAGTACTTC.

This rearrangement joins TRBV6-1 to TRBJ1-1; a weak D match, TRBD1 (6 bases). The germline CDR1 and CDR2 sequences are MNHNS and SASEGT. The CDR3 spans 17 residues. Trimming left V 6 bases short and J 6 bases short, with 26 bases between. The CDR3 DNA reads TGTGCCAGCAGGCCGCGGACGGAGGACAGTAGAAAATCTGAAGCTTTCTTT. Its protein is CASRPRTEDSRKSEAFF.

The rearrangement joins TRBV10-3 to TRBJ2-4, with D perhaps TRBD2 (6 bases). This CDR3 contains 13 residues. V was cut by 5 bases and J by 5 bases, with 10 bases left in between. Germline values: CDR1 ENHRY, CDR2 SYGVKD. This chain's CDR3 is CAISLGGENIQYF. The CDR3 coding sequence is TGTGCCATCAGTTTGGGGGGTGAAAACATTCAGTACTTC.

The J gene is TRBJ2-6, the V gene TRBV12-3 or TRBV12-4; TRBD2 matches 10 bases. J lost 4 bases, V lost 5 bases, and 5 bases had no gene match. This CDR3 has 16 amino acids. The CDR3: CASSPQGLAGANVLTF. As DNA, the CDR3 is TGTGCCAGCAGTCCCCAGGGACTAGCGGGGGCCAACGTCCTGACTTTC.

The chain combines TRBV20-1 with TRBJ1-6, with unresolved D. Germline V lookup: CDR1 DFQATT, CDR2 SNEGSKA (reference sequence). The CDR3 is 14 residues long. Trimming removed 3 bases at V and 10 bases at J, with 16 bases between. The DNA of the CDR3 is TGCAGTGCTAGTGGGGAAGTCCTCCGATCACCCCTCCACTTT. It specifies CSASGEVLRSPLHF.

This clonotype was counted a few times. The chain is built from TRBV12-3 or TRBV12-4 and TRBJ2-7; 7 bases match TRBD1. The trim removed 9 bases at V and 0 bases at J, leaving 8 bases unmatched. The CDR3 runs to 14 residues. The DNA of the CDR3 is TGTGCCAGTAGGGGGCAGGGTCTCTCCTACGAGCAGTACTTC. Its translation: CASRGQGLSYEQYF.

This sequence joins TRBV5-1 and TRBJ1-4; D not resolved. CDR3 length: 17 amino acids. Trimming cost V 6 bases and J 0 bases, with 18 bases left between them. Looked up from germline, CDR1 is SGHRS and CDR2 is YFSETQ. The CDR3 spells CASIFGPPSATNEKLFF. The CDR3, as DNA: TGCGCCAGCATCTTCGGACCGCCATCTGCAACTAATGAAAAACTGTTTTTT.

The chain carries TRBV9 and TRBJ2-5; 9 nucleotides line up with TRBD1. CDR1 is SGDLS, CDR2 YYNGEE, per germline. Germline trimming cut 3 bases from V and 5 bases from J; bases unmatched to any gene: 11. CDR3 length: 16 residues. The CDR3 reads CASSAIQGAWGETQYF. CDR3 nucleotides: TGTGCCAGCAGCGCGATACAGGGGGCCTGGGGGGAGACCCAGTACTTC.

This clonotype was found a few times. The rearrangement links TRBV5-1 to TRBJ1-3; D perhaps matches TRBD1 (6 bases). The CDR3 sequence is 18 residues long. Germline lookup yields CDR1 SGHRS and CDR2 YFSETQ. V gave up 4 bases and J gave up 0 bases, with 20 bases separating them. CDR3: CASSPGTGGPLSGNTIYF. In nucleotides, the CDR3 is TGCGCCAGCAGCCCCGGGACGGGGGGCCCACTCTCTGGAAACACCATATATTTT. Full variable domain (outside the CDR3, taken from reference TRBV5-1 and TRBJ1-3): KAGVTQTPRYLIKTRGQQVTLSCSPISGHRSVSWYQQTPGQGLQFLFEYFSETQRNKGNFPGRFSGRQFSNSRSEMNVSTLELGDSALYLCASSPGTGGPLSGNTIYFGEGSWLTVV.

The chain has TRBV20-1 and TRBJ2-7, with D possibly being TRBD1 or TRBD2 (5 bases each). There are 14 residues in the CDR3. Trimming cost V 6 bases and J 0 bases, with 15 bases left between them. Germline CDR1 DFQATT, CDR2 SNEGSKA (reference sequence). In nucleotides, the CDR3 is TGCAGTGCCCGGTCCGGGACGGCCTCCTACGAGCAGTACTTC. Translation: CSARSGTASYEQYF.